Here is one T cell receptor beta chain with its context. This clonotype was seen a handful of times. Its recognized antigen is unknown. Nothing much larger sits one base from this clone, and base qualities are not available. Taken from cysteine to phenylalanine, the CDR3 has 14 residues. The only DNA kept is the CDR3, 42 bases in frame from the first base. V is pared back by 8 bases and J by 2 bases, with 16 bases lying between the germline termini. The sample comes from a study of T-cell memory formation after mild COVID-19 (dated by TCRdb to the early 2020s). In the study overall: TCR sequence clusters from the two donors were largely donor specific. In a couple of donors, T-cell clones that expanded and contracted after mild COVID-19 were followed by sequencing TCRalpha and TCRbeta repertoires longitudinally. The cohort comprised two young, previously healthy adult volunteers, one female and one male. General findings and caveats noted by the study authors: From day 15 to 85, contracting clones showed balanced CD4/CD8 phenotypes, whereas a second wave of clones that expanded from day 15 to 37 leaned towards CD4+. Contracting CD4+ clones appeared mostly in the CM and EM memory subsets, whereas CD8+ clones were enriched in EMRA. Some responding clones were detected in pre-infection memory, which suggested that pre-existing cross-reactive memory T cells had joined the SARS-CoV-2 response. Whether the second-wave clones peaking on day 37 were SARS-CoV-2 specific was not confirmed. Only a couple of mild cases were covered by the study, and larger cohorts that include severe cases with pre-infection samples were considered necessary.

PBMCs were isolated by Ficoll-Paque density gradient centrifugation. Sequencer: Illumina NovaSeq 6000. cDNA libraries for TCRalpha and TCRbeta were prepared by 5'RACE using constant-segment primers, with sample barcodes and unique molecular identifiers added. Trizol reagent was used to extract RNA from every sample. Libraries were amplified in two PCR steps, with a second sample barcode and Illumina TruSeq adapters added in the second step. Libraries were sequenced on an Illumina NovaSeq with 2 x 150 bp paired-end reads. In the paper's pipeline: The reads were demultiplexed and collapsed into UMI-guided consensus sequences using migec v1.2.7. Using mixcr v2.1.11, the UMI consensuses were aligned to TRA and TRB V and J templates and assembled into clonotypes. Expanded or contracted clonotypes were those called significant by both edgeR and NoisET, with noise models trained on biological replicates. For edgeR calls, the cutoffs were a false discovery rate-adjusted p below 0.01 and a log2 fold-change threshold of 1. As an exploratory analysis of dynamics, PCA with hierarchical clustering was applied to max-normalized trajectories of the 1000 most abundant clonotypes. The CD4 or CD8 phenotype of responding clones was assigned using the separately sequenced CD4+ and CD8+ repertoires. TCRdb redid the processing of the public reads, applying fastp at Q25 and MiXCR, and retained in-frame beta chains. CDR3 protein duplicates are merged, each entry listing the most common genes and DNA. The V and J calls come from TCRdb's annotation, not from the publication. For this sample the table gives a few hundred thousand distinct CDR3 sequences, of which 20% to 25% were detected only once. The ten biggest clones cover approximately 12% of the sample.

Sequencing was carried out using PBMCs or a T cell subset sorted from them (not recorded which). The receptor's source is an adult woman who had mild COVID-19 (a few samples of this study predate the infection). The sample titles of this study are shuffled in the database, so cell type and time point are left out; the donor was told from shared clones. This chain joins TRBV12-3 or TRBV12-4 to TRBJ2-7; TRBD2 is a possible D gene, resting on 7 matching bases. The bases read TGTGCCAGCGGCGCGGGGCGGGGGCCCTACGAGCAGTACTTC. It translates to CASGAGRGPYEQYF.